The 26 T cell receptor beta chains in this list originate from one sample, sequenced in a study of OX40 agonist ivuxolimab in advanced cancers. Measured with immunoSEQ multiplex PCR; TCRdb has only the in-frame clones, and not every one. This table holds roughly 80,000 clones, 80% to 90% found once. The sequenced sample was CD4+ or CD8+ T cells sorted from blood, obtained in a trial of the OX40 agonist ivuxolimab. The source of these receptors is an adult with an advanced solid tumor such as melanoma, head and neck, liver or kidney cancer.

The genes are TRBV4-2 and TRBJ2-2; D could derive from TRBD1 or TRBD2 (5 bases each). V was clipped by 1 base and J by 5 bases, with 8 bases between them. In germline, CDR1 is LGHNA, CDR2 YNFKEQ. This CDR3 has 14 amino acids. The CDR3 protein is CASSQARGTGELFF. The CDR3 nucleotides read TGTGCCAGCAGCCAAGCGAGGGGTACCGGGGAGCTGTTTTTT.

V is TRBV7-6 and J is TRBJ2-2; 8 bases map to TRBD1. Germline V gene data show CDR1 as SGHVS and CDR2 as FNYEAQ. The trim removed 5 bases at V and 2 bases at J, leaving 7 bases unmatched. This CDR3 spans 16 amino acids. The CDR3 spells CASSQGQGANTGELFF. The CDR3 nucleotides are TGTGCCAGCAGCCAAGGGCAGGGGGCAAACACCGGGGAGCTGTTTTTT.

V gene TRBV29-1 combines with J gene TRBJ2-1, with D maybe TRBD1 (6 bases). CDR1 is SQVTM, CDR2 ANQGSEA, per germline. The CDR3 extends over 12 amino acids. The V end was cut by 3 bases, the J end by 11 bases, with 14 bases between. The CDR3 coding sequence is TGCAGCGTTGAGCAATACAGGGATAAGCAGTTCTTC. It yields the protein CSVEQYRDKQFF.

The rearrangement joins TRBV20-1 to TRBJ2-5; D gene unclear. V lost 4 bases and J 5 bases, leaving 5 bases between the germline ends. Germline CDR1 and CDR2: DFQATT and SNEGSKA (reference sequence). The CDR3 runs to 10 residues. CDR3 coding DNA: TGCAGTGCTATCGTCGAGACCCAGTACTTC. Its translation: CSAIVETQYF.

DNA for the CDR3: TGTGCCAGCAGTTGGGACAGCGTGGATGAAAAACTGTTTTTT. Protein: CASSWDSVDEKLFF. The rearrangement joins TRBV6-1 to TRBJ1-4; 7 positions agree with TRBD1. The CDR3 consists of 14 residues. Trimming cost V 5 bases and J 6 bases; bases outside gene matches: 6. Germline loops: CDR1 MNHNS, CDR2 SASEGT.

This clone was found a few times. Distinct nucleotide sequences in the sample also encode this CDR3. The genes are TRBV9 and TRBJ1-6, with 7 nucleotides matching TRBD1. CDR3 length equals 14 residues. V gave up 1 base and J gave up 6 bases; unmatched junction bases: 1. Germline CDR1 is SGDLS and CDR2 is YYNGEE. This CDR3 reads CASSVRGLNSPLHF. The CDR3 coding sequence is TGTGCCAGCAGCGTAAGGGGGCTTAATTCACCCCTCCACTTT.

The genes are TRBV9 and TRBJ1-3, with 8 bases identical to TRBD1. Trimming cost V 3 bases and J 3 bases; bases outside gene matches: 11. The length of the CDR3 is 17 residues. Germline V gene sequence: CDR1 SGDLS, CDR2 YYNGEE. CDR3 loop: CASSAVSGGTGGNTIYF. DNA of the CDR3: TGTGCCAGCAGCGCCGTTTCGGGAGGGACAGGTGGAAACACCATATATTTT.

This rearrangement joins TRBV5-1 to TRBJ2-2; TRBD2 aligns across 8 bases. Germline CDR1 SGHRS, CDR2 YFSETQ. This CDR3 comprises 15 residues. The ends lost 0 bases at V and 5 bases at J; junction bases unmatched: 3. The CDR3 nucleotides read TGCGCCAGCAGCTTGGCGACTAGCGATACCGGGGAGCTGTTTTTT. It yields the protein CASSLATSDTGELFF. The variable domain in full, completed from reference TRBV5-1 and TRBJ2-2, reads KAGVTQTPRYLIKTRGQQVTLSCSPISGHRSVSWYQQTPGQGLQFLFEYFSETQRNKGNFPGRFSGRQFSNSRSEMNVSTLELGDSALYLCASSLATSDTGELFFGEGSRLTVL.

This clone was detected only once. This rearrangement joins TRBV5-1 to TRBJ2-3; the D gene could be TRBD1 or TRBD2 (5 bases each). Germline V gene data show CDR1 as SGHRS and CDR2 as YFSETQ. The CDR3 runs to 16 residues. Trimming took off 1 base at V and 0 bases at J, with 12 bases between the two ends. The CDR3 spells CASSLRAGTSTDTQYF. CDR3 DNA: TGCGCCAGCAGCTTGAGAGCAGGGACCAGCACAGATACGCAGTATTTT.

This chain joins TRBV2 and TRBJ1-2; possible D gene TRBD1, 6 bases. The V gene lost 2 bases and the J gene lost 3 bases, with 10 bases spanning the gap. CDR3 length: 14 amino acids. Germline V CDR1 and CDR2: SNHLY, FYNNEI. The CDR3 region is CASSEQGRYYGYTF. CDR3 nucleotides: TGTGCCAGCAGTGAACAGGGGAGGTACTATGGCTACACCTTC.

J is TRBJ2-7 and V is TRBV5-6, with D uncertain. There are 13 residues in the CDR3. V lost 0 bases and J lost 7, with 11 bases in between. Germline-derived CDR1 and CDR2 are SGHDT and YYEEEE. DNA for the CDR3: TGTGCCAGCAGCTTGGGCTCGGATGGGGAGCAGTACTTC. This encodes CASSLGSDGEQYF.

CDR3 nucleotides: TGTGCCAGCAGTTGGGACAGAACAAGCCCGGCCGGGGAGCTGTTTTTT. Protein: CASSWDRTSPAGELFF. The genes are TRBV6-5 and TRBJ2-2, with 7 bases aligning to TRBD1. V was pared by 4 bases and J by 6 bases, with 11 bases of the junction left unmatched. The CDR3 is 16 residues long. Per germline, CDR1 MNHEY and CDR2 SVGAGI.

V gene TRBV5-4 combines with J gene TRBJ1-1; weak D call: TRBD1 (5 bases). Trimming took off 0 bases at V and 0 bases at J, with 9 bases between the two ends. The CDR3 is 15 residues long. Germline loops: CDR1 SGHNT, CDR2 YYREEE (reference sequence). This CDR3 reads CASSLEQGMNTEAFF. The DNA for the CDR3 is TGTGCCAGCAGCTTGGAGCAGGGTATGAACACTGAAGCTTTCTTT.

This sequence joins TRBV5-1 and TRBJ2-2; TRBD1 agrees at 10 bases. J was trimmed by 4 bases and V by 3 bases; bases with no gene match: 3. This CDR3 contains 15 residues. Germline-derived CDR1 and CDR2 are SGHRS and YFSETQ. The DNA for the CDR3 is TGCGCCAGCAGCTCGGGGGACAGGGGCACCGGGGAGCTGTTTTTT. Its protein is CASSSGDRGTGELFF.

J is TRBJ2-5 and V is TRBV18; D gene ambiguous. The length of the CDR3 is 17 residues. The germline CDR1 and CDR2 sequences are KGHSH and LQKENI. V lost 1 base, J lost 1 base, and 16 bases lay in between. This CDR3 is CASSPRSRQSGQETQYF. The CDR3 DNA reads TGTGCCAGCTCACCACGCTCCAGACAAAGTGGCCAAGAGACCCAGTACTTC.

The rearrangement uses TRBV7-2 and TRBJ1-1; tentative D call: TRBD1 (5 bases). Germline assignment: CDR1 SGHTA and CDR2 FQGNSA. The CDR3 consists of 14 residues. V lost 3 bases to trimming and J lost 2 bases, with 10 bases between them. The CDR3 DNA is TGTGCCAGCAGCTTGTCGGGGGACAACACTGAAGCTTTCTTT. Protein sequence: CASSLSGDNTEAFF. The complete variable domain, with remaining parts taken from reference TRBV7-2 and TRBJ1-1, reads GAGVSQSPSNKVTEKGKDVELRCDPISGHTALYWYRQSLGQGLEFLIYFQGNSAPDKSGLPSDRFSAERTGGSVSTLTIQRTQQEDSAVYLCASSLSGDNTEAFFGQGTRLTVV.

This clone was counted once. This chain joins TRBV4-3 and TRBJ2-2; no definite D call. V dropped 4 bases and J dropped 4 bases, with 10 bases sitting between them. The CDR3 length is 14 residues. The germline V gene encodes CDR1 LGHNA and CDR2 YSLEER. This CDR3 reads CASSPAQLTGELFF. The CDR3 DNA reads TGCGCCAGCAGCCCCGCACAGCTCACCGGGGAGCTGTTTTTT.

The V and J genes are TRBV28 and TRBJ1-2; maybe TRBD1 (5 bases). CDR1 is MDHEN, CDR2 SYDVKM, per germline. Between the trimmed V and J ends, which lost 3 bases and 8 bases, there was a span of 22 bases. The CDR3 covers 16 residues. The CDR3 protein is CASSLANKRQGKGYTF. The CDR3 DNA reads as TGTGCCAGCAGTTTGGCCAACAAGAGGCAGGGAAAAGGCTACACCTTC.

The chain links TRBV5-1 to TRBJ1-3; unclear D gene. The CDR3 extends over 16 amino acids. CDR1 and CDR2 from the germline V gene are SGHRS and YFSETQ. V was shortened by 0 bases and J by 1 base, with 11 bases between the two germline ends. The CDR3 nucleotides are TGCGCCAGCAGCTTGGGCTTATCGGGGTCTGGAAACACCATATATTTT. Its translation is CASSLGLSGSGNTIYF.

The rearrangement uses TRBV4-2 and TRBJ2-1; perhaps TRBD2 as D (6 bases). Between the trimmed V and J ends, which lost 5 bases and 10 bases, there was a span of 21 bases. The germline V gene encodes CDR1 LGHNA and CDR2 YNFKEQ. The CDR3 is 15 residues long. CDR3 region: CASSLRLGSFQEQFF. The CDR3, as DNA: TGTGCCAGCAGCTTACGACTAGGGTCTTTTCAGGAGCAGTTCTTC.

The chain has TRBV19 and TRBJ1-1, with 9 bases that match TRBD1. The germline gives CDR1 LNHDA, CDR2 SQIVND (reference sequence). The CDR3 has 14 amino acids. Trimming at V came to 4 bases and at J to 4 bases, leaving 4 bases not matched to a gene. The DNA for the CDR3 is TGTGCCAGTAGTACGGACAGGGGTGGCACTGAAGCTTTCTTT. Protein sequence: CASSTDRGGTEAFF.

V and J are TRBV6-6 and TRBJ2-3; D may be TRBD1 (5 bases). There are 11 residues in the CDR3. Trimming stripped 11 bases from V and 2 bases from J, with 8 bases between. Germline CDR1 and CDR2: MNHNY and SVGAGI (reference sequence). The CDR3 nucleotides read TGTGCCTGGGGCCCCACAGATACGCAGTATTTT. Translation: CAWGPTDTQYF.

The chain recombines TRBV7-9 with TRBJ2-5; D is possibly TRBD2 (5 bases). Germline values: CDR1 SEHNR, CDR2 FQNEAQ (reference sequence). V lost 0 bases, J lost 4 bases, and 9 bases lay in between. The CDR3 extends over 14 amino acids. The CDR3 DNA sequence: TGTGCCAGCAGCTTAGCCGCGGGCTCAGAGACCCAGTACTTC. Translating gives CASSLAAGSETQYF.

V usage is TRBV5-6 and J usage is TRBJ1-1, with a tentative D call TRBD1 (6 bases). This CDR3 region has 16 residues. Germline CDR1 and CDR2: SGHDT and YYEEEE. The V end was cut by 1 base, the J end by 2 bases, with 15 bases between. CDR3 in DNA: TGTGCCAGCAGCTTGTTGACAGGACACCTCAACACTGAAGCTTTCTTT. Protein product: CASSLLTGHLNTEAFF.

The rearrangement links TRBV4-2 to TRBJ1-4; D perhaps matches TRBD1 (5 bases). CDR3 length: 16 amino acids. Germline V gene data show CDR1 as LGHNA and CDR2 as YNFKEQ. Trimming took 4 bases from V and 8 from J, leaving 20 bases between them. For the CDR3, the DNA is TGTGCCAGCAGCCGAGTCGAGGTTCGAGGGACCGAAAAACTGTTTTTT. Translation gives CASSRVEVRGTEKLFF.

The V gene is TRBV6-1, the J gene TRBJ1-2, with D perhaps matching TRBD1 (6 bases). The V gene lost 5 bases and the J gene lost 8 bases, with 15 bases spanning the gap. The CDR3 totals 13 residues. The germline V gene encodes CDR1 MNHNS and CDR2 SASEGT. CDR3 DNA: TGTGCCAGCAGTCCCTGGACAGATGCCGGCTACACCTTC. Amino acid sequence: CASSPWTDAGYTF.